One and the same sample provided the 5 T cell receptor beta chains below, sequenced in a study of T cell responses to AZD1222 COVID-19 vaccine. TCRdb's copy holds only in-frame clones and misses some; the assay was immunoSEQ multiplex PCR. The sample lists fewer than 110,000 clones, just over 90% occurring once. The source was peripheral blood, collected 28 days after the second AZD1222 dose. These receptors all come from an adult who received the AZD1222 COVID-19 vaccine.

This chain joins TRBV15 and TRBJ2-1, with a weak D call TRBD2 (5 bases). The CDR3 is 16 residues long. V was clipped by 3 bases and J by 8 bases, with 20 bases between them. Per the germline V gene, CDR1 is LNHNV and CDR2 is YYDKDF (reference sequence). The CDR3 DNA follows: TGTGCCACCAGCAGGGACCCCGGGAATACCATCTATGAGCAGTTCTTC. It is translated as CATSRDPGNTIYEQFF.

The V and J genes are TRBV30 and TRBJ2-3, with D possibly being TRBD2 (6 bases). V was cut by 4 bases and J by 0 bases, with 8 bases left in between. The CDR3 covers 13 residues. The germline gives CDR1 GTSNPN, CDR2 SVGIG (reference sequence). CDR3 region: CAWNGGSTDTQYF. The CDR3 nucleotides are TGTGCCTGGAACGGGGGAAGCACAGATACGCAGTATTTT.

CDR3 amino acids: CASSVRGQSEKLFF. The CDR3 nucleotides are TGTGCCAGCAGCGTCAGGGGACAATCTGAAAAACTGTTTTTT. The genes are TRBV9 and TRBJ1-4; tentatively, D is TRBD1 (6 bases). V gave up 2 bases and J gave up 7 bases, with 12 bases separating them. Germline V gene sequence: CDR1 SGDLS, CDR2 YYNGEE. The CDR3 consists of 14 residues.

The chain carries TRBV7-2 and TRBJ1-2; D ambiguous. V was trimmed by 0 bases and J by 1 base, leaving 6 bases between them. CDR1 is SGHTA, CDR2 FQGNSA, per germline. CDR3 length: 14 amino acids. DNA of the CDR3: TGTGCCAGCAGCTTAGCGCGGAATAACTATGGCTACACCTTC. This sequence encodes CASSLARNNYGYTF.

This clone has only a few counts. The chain combines TRBV6-5 with TRBJ2-7, with D tentatively TRBD1 (5 bases). Trimming left V 0 bases short and J 2 bases short, with 11 bases between. This CDR3 region has 15 residues. The germline V gene has CDR1 MNHEY and CDR2 SVGAGI. CDR3 bases: TGTGCCAGCAGTTACTCGATCAGGGCTACCTACGAGCAGTACTTC. Its protein product is CASSYSIRATYEQYF.